The rows below give T cell receptor beta chains drawn from one sample of a study of cytomegalovirus exposure and HLA in healthy donors. Generated by immunoSEQ multiplex PCR, the TCRdb table keeps only in-frame clones and is missing some. The table lists some 330,000 clones, roughly 90% of them singletons. Sequencing was performed on PBMCs. The receptors originated from a woman under 30 in good health and CMV-seronegative. CDR3s include the opening cysteine and the closing phenylalanine or tryptophan. D genes are given only for firm matches. Clone sizes are given selectively: once, few, many, or a class where the clone is expanded.

>TRBV4-3|TRBD2|TRBJ2-1|-
CASSSGTSGRGEQFF
TGCGCCAGCAGCTCCGGGACTAGCGGGAGGGGTGAGCAGTTCTTC
>TRBV28|-|TRBJ1-1|-
CASSPVGLSNTEAFF
TGTGCCAGCAGTCCAGTGGGCTTGTCTAACACTGAAGCTTTCTTT
>TRBV5-6|-|TRBJ1-2|-
CASSLATDTYGYTF
TGTGCCAGCAGCTTAGCGACAGATACCTATGGCTACACCTTC
>TRBV7-2|-|TRBJ2-5|-
CASSTTGFQETQYF
TGTGCCAGCAGCACAACAGGTTTTCAAGAGACCCAGTACTTC
>TRBV4-2|-|TRBJ2-3|-
CASSQPGEGRDTQYF
TGTGCCAGCAGCCAGCCCGGCGAGGGGAGGGATACGCAGTATTTT
>TRBV11-2|-|TRBJ1-4|-
CASSLDYTGMGEKLFF
TGTGCCAGCAGCTTAGATTATACAGGGATGGGTGAAAAACTGTTTTTT
>TRBV9|TRBD2|TRBJ2-3|-
CASSVSWTRGGTDTQYF
TGTGCCAGCAGCGTGTCATGGACCCGGGGGGGCACAGATACGCAGTATTTT
>TRBV9|TRBD2|TRBJ2-3|once
CASSSSGSQADTQYF
TGTGCCAGCAGCAGTAGCGGGAGCCAGGCAGATACGCAGTATTTT
>TRBV4-1|-|TRBJ2-7|few
CASSQDKRGEQYF
TGCGCCAGCAGCCAAGATAAAAGGGGCGAGCAGTACTTC
>TRBV2|-|TRBJ1-1|-
CASSYQGLGAMNTEAFF
TGTGCCAGCAGTTACCAGGGGTTGGGGGCCATGAACACTGAAGCTTTCTTT
>TRBV29-1|TRBD1|TRBJ2-3|-
CSVVWSYRGLRTDTQYF
TGCAGCGTTGTATGGTCCTACAGGGGGTTAAGAACAGATACGCAGTATTTT
>TRBV6-1|TRBD1|TRBJ1-2|few
CASSELSRGQGGGYGYTF
TGTGCCAGCAGTGAATTGTCCCGTGGACAGGGTGGTGGCTATGGCTACACCTTC
>TRBV7-9|-|TRBJ2-3|-
CASSPIWAQPPVTDTQYF
TGTGCCAGCAGCCCCATTTGGGCCCAGCCCCCAGTCACAGATACGCAGTATTTT
>TRBV29-1|-|TRBJ1-1|-
CSAWGGYGTEAFF
TGCAGCGCCTGGGGGGGTTATGGTACTGAAGCTTTCTTT
>TRBV30|-|TRBJ1-1|-
CAWATGGVNTEAFF
TGTGCCTGGGCGACCGGAGGGGTTAACACTGAAGCTTTCTTT
>TRBV7-3|TRBD1|TRBJ2-7|-
CASSITGTGAYEQYF
TGTGCCAGCAGCATAACCGGGACAGGGGCCTACGAGCAGTACTTC
>TRBV6-7|TRBD1|TRBJ1-3|-
CASRKGTGRKTSGNTIYF
TGTGCCAGCAGGAAGGGGACAGGCCGAAAGACCTCTGGAAACACCATATATTTT
>TRBV28|-|TRBJ1-1|-
CASSLSTITEAFF
TGTGCCAGCAGTTTATCCACTATCACTGAAGCTTTCTTT
>TRBV7-9|TRBD2|TRBJ2-3|-
CASSIGTSGSTDTQYF
TGTGCCAGCAGCATAGGGACTAGCGGGAGTACAGATACGCAGTATTTT
>TRBV4-2|-|TRBJ1-1|-
CASSQATGRENTEAFF
TGTGCCAGCAGCCAAGCCACTGGACGGGAGAACACTGAAGCTTTCTTT
>TRBV9|-|TRBJ2-1|-
CASSVEISVPYNEQFF
TGTGCCAGCAGCGTAGAGATTAGTGTACCCTACAATGAGCAGTTCTTC
>TRBV5-4|TRBD2|TRBJ2-1|-
CASSQRESLNEQFF
TGTGCCAGCAGTCAGCGGGAGTCGCTAAATGAGCAGTTCTTC
>TRBV6-5|-|TRBJ2-6|-
CASTRDSGANVLTF
TGTGCCAGCACCCGGGACTCTGGGGCCAACGTCCTGACTTTC
>TRBV27|-|TRBJ2-5|-
CASSLFSGQETQYF
TGTGCCAGCAGTTTATTCTCAGGTCAAGAGACCCAGTACTTC
>TRBV6-5|-|TRBJ2-7|-
CASREAGTLYEQYF
TGTGCCAGCCGGGAAGCGGGCACCCTCTACGAGCAGTACTTC
>TRBV7-3|TRBD1|TRBJ2-2|-
CATAAGGTGELFF
TGTGCCACCGCAGCAGGGGGCACCGGGGAGCTGTTTTTT
>TRBV30|TRBD1|TRBJ2-7|-
CAWSTPGQPYEQYF
TGTGCCTGGAGTACACCGGGACAGCCCTACGAGCAGTACTTC
>TRBV6-5|TRBD1|TRBJ1-2|-
CASSYAAGQGYGYTF
TGTGCCAGCAGTTACGCCGCAGGACAGGGGTATGGCTACACCTTC
>TRBV4-1|TRBD2|TRBJ2-1|-
CASRPPLASPPYNEQFF
TGCGCCAGCAGGCCCCCACTAGCGTCCCCGCCCTACAATGAGCAGTTCTTC
>TRBV6-5|TRBD1|TRBJ1-2|once
CASSSRGPPGGYTF
TGTGCCAGCAGTTCCAGGGGGCCCCCGGGCGGCTACACCTTC
>TRBV6-1|TRBD2|TRBJ2-1|-
CASSESGRVQGRFF
TGTGCCAGCAGTGAATCTGGGAGGGTGCAGGGACGGTTCTTC
>TRBV5-1|TRBD1|TRBJ2-7|-
CASKASRDRSYEQYF
TGCGCCAGCAAAGCGTCTCGGGACAGATCCTACGAGCAGTACTTC
>TRBV6-4|-|TRBJ2-2|-
CASSDQGLSGELFF
TGTGCCAGCAGTGACCAGGGGCTCAGCGGGGAGCTGTTTTTT
>TRBV27|TRBD2|TRBJ2-1|-
CASSLAGGSYNEQFF
TGTGCCAGCAGCCTAGCGGGGGGTTCCTACAATGAGCAGTTCTTC
>TRBV28|TRBD1|TRBJ1-5|-
CASSLIQGSNQPQHF
TGTGCCAGCAGTTTAATACAGGGGAGCAATCAGCCCCAGCATTTT
>TRBV28|TRBD1|TRBJ1-4|-
CASSSQGGGEKLFF
TGTGCCAGCAGTTCACAGGGGGGAGGTGAAAAACTGTTTTTT
>TRBV11-2|-|TRBJ2-6|once
CASSLQSPRDFGANVLTF
TGTGCCAGCAGCTTACAGTCCCCGAGGGATTTCGGGGCCAACGTCCTGACTTTC
>TRBV18|TRBD1|TRBJ1-5|-
CASSLSGTGRNQPQHF
TGTGCCAGCTCATTGTCCGGGACAGGGCGCAATCAGCCCCAGCATTTT
>TRBV10-3|TRBD2|TRBJ2-5|-
CAAGTTPETQYF
TGCGCTGCCGGGACTACTCCAGAGACCCAGTACTTC
>TRBV5-4|TRBD1|TRBJ2-7|-
CASSSKQGSTEQYF
TGTGCCAGCAGCTCCAAACAGGGGAGTACCGAGCAGTACTTC
>TRBV7-2|-|TRBJ1-1|-
CASSLVAGLNTEAFF
TGTGCCAGCAGCTTAGTGGCAGGCTTGAACACTGAAGCTTTCTTT
>TRBV7-8|TRBD1|TRBJ2-5|-
CASSFNQGEETQYF
TGTGCCAGCAGCTTTAATCAGGGGGAAGAGACCCAGTACTTC
>TRBV9|TRBD1|TRBJ2-5|-
CASSVTGGAETQYF
TGTGCCAGCAGCGTCACAGGGGGCGCAGAGACCCAGTACTTC
>TRBV5-1|TRBD1|TRBJ1-1|-
CASSSETGRTEAFF
TGCGCCAGCAGCTCCGAGACAGGGCGCACTGAAGCTTTCTTT
>TRBV29-1|-|TRBJ2-1|-
CSIIRPSAVSNEQFF
TGCAGCATAATCCGGCCTAGCGCGGTTTCCAATGAGCAGTTCTTC
>TRBV5-1|TRBD2|TRBJ2-1|-
CASSRSGSLDEQFF
TGCGCCAGCAGCCGTAGCGGGAGTCTGGATGAGCAGTTCTTC